This T cell receptor (beta chain) was retrieved from a study of cytomegalovirus exposure and HLA in healthy donors. As for the study in general: Just over 80% of more than 300 genotyped donors fell in the Caucasian-associated ancestry cluster. The study, taken as a whole, reports: Sequencing likely produced, as an artifact, a cluster of highly shared sequence variants. Across donors, most TCRs were seen rarely, yet some public ones were widespread. Within an earlier analysis, most TCR beta V segments proved productive either about 90% or about 30% of the time.

V lost 4 bases and J 0 bases, leaving 12 bases between the germline ends. Germline loops: CDR1 KGHSH, CDR2 LQKENI. The CDR3 runs 15 residues. Points on this clone: The antigen is unknown.

The PCR contained 60 Vbeta and 13 Jbeta primers. Assay used: immunoSEQ multiplex PCR; TCRdb lists only in-frame clones, some missing. The table shows approximately 140,000 clones, with approximately 70% occurring only once. Sequenced sample: PBMCs. The chain employs TRBV18 and TRBJ1-2; a possible D gene is TRBD1 (5 bases). The receptor was isolated from a woman aged 18-29 years in good health and CMV-seronegative. Written as DNA, the CDR3 is TGTGCCAGCTCACTTCGGGGGAGGCCTAACTATGGCTACACCTTC. Its protein product is CASSLRGRPNYGYTF. The variable domain in full, with the rest retrieved from reference TRBV18 and TRBJ1-2, is NAGVMQNPRHLVRRRGQEARLRCSPMKGHSHVYWYRQLPEEGLKFMVYLQKENIIDESGMPKERFSAEFPKEGPSILRIQQVVRGDSAAYFCASSLRGRPNYGYTFGSGTRLTVV.